Presented here are 6 T cell receptor beta chains from one specimen sequenced in a study of T cells in localized non-small cell lung cancer. Data came from immunoSEQ multiplex PCR; TCRdb stores just in-frame clones and leaves some out. Altogether about 59,000 clones are present, 80% to 95% being singletons, with the ten largest covering 15% to 20%. Sequenced material: peripheral blood, taken before any cancer treatment. These receptors came from a man aged 40 to 70 with stage I lung adenocarcinoma.

The gene calls are TRBV18 and TRBJ2-1, with D maybe TRBD2 (5 bases). The germline V and J ends were trimmed by 4 bases and 2 bases, with 9 bases remaining between them. Per the germline V gene, CDR1 is KGHSH and CDR2 is LQKENI. The CDR3 length is 14 residues. The CDR3 is CASSRTRAYNEQFF. In nucleotides, the CDR3 is TGTGCCAGCTCACGCACTAGAGCCTACAATGAGCAGTTCTTC. Looking up the rest from reference TRBV18 and TRBJ2-1 gives the full variable domain: NAGVMQNPRHLVRRRGQEARLRCSPMKGHSHVYWYRQLPEEGLKFMVYLQKENIIDESGMPKERFSAEFPKEGPSILRIQQVVRGDSAAYFCASSRTRAYNEQFFGPGTRLTVL.

The V and J genes are TRBV28 and TRBJ2-7; 8 bases line up with TRBD2. This CDR3 has 14 amino acids. Germline loops: CDR1 MDHEN, CDR2 SYDVKM. V lost 0 bases to trimming and J lost 4 bases; unmatched junction nucleotides: 2. CDR3 sequence: CASSLWSSGYEQYF. CDR3 bases: TGTGCCAGCAGTTTATGGTCTAGCGGGTACGAGCAGTACTTC.

The chain uses TRBV11-3 and TRBJ2-1; 8 nucleotides line up with TRBD2. V dropped 5 bases and J dropped 5; count of bases not matched to a gene: 8. Germline CDR1 is SGHNT and CDR2 is YENEEA. This CDR3 contains 15 residues. CDR3 nucleotide sequence: TGTGCCAGCAGCCCCGGCAGGCGGGAGGACAATGAGCAGTTCTTC. As protein: CASSPGRREDNEQFF.

The chain couples TRBV9 to TRBJ2-2; 12 bases fit TRBD2. The J segment lost 5 bases and the V segment lost 3 bases, leaving 11 bases of the junction unmatched. There are 18 residues in the CDR3. Germline V gene data show CDR1 as SGDLS and CDR2 as YYNGEE. CDR3 loop: CASSGPSGRAILTGELFF. The CDR3 nucleotides are TGTGCCAGCAGCGGACCTAGCGGGAGGGCCATTTTGACCGGGGAGCTGTTTTTT.

The gene calls are TRBV6-5 and TRBJ2-3; D not certain. V shed 8 bases and J shed 0 bases, with 9 bases lying between them. The CDR3 has 13 residues. Germline values: CDR1 MNHEY, CDR2 SVGAGI. This chain's CDR3 is CASGLGSTDTQYF. The CDR3 coding sequence is TGTGCCAGCGGCCTCGGGAGCACAGATACGCAGTATTTT.

This chain's CDR3 is CASSLRQGAVEKLFF. CDR3 bases: TGTGCCAGCAGTTTGAGACAGGGGGCGGTTGAAAAACTGTTTTTT. The chain joins TRBV6-5 to TRBJ1-4; 10 bases agree with TRBD1. The CDR3 contains 15 residues. Germline CDR1 is MNHEY and CDR2 is SVGAGI. After removal of 4 bases from V and 7 bases from J, the junction contained 6 bases not matched to a gene.